This TCR beta chain is from a study of identical twins. V was trimmed by 1 base and J by 9 bases, leaving 10 bases between them. CDR3 length: 13 amino acids. CDR1 SGHTA and CDR2 FQGNSA come from the germline V gene. Remarks on this clonotype: What it binds is unknown.

The study, taken as a whole, reports: Out-of-frame beta chain sequences displayed weaker excess sharing between twins. Findings came from cross-sectional statistics, without long-term follow-up of donors.

With template switching, a universal primer site was added, and the cDNA carried unique molecular identifiers. One entry per CDR3 protein results from TCRdb running MiXCR on the 5' RACE reads. The sample has around 650,000 distinct CDR3 sequences; just over 7% are singletons. These data also featured in a second study, about yellow fever vaccine responses in identical twins.

The sequenced sample was PBMCs. The sequence came from a woman between 18 and 30 years old in good health. V is TRBV7-2 and J is TRBJ1-5; D is uncertain. The CDR3 is CASSLDLMRPQHF. The DNA for the CDR3 is TGTGCCAGCAGCTTAGATCTTATGCGGCCCCAGCATTTT.